This T cell receptor beta chain was sequenced in a study of blood T cell dynamics during melanoma immunotherapy. This sample's time point: week 3, after first cycle of checkpoint inhibitor. Blood was drawn before treatment and at week 3 after checkpoint blockade. A fixed DNA input of approximately 400 ng was used per bulk PBMC sample. Some clones are missing from TCRdb's copy, which holds only in-frame ones; the method was immunoSEQ multiplex PCR. The repertoire holds 8,500 to 11,000 clones, with approximately 91% as singletons. The CDR3 consists of 12 residues. The ends were cut back, 4 bases at V and 4 bases at J, with 7 bases in the middle. Germline CDR1 is SQVTM and CDR2 is ANQGSEA.

The sequences come from blood, collected from a patient treated with checkpoint blockade. This chain links TRBV29-1 with TRBJ2-2; D may be TRBD1 (5 bases). The source of this sequence is a human donor with melanoma. The DNA for the CDR3 is TGCAGCGTTGTAAGGGGCACCGGGGAGCTGTTTTTT. Its protein product is CSVVRGTGELFF.